The 26 T cell receptor beta chains in this list originate from one sample, sequenced in a study of identifying expanded T cells in peripheral blood. Data came from immunoSEQ multiplex PCR; TCRdb stores just in-frame clones and leaves some out. The sample contains approximately 97,000 clones, around 89% of which appear only once. The source material was blood. These receptors were taken from a person between 18 and 75 years old in good health.

This chain links TRBV10-3 with TRBJ2-7; TRBD1 matches 9 bases. The germline V gene has CDR1 ENHRY and CDR2 SYGVKD. J was trimmed by 5 bases and V by 7 bases; bases with no gene match: 3. CDR3 length: 12 amino acids. CDR3 in DNA: TGTGCCATCACGGACAGGGGACACGAGCAGTACTTC. This codes for CAITDRGHEQYF.

This chain uses TRBV7-9 with TRBJ2-3, with D tentatively TRBD2 (5 bases). The CDR3 loop spans 16 amino acids. V dropped 5 bases and J dropped 6 bases, with 21 bases sitting between them. Germline values: CDR1 SEHNR, CDR2 FQNEAQ (reference sequence). The chain's CDR3 is CASSPRRLERADTQYF. CDR3 coding DNA: TGTGCCAGCAGCCCCCGGCGGCTCGAGAGGGCCGATACGCAGTATTTT.

This chain connects TRBV10-1 to TRBJ2-5; tentative D call: TRBD1 (6 bases). The CDR3 runs to 16 residues. Germline lookup yields CDR1 WNHNN and CDR2 SYGVQD (reference sequence). V gave up 1 base and J gave up 0 bases, with 12 bases separating them. CDR3 sequence: CASSELKYRDQETQYF. DNA of the CDR3: TGCGCCAGCAGTGAGTTGAAGTACAGGGACCAAGAGACCCAGTACTTC.

The rearrangement uses TRBV5-1 and TRBJ2-1; a weak D match, TRBD2 (6 bases). The CDR3 has 14 amino acids. V lost 0 bases and J 5 bases, leaving 9 bases between the germline ends. Germline-derived CDR1 and CDR2 are SGHRS and YFSETQ. The chain's CDR3 is CASSLGGLNNEQFF. In DNA form, the CDR3 reads TGCGCCAGCAGCTTGGGGGGACTCAACAATGAGCAGTTCTTC.

This clone was seen once. This rearrangement joins TRBV25-1 to TRBJ2-2; D is ambiguous. Per germline, CDR1 MGHDK and CDR2 SYGVNS. Trimming removed 0 bases from V and 8 bases from J, with 4 bases in between. The CDR3 runs to 12 residues. CDR3 sequence reads: CASSEYIGELFF. The CDR3 nucleotides read TGTGCCAGCAGTGAATATATTGGGGAGCTGTTTTTT.

V gene TRBV19 combines with J gene TRBJ2-1, with D perhaps assigned TRBD1 or TRBD2 (5 bases each). The germline CDR1 and CDR2 sequences are LNHDA and SQIVND (reference sequence). V lost 3 bases, J lost 13 bases, and 13 bases lay in between. This CDR3 has 12 residues. The CDR3 spells CASSIWAGDQFF. The CDR3 DNA follows: TGTGCCAGTAGTATCTGGGCCGGGGACCAGTTCTTC.

The V gene is TRBV7-2, the J gene TRBJ1-2; no clear D gene. Trimming removed 11 bases from V and 4 bases from J, with 17 bases in between. The CDR3 sequence is 13 residues long. Germline loops: CDR1 SGHTA, CDR2 FQGNSA. The CDR3 here is CAGGHRSLYGYTF. The CDR3 DNA is TGTGCCGGAGGGCACAGATCCCTCTATGGCTACACCTTC. The full variable domain, rest sourced from reference TRBV7-2 and TRBJ1-2, is GAGVSQSPSNKVTEKGKDVELRCDPISGHTALYWYRQSLGQGLEFLIYFQGNSAPDKSGLPSDRFSAERTGGSVSTLTIQRTQQEDSAVYLCAGGHRSLYGYTFGSGTRLTVV.

This chain uses TRBV30 with TRBJ1-5, with TRBD1 matching 10 bases. The CDR3 loop spans 14 amino acids. The germline V gene encodes CDR1 GTSNPN and CDR2 SVGIG (reference sequence). The junction had 3 bases not matched to a gene; V was cut back by 4 bases and J by 3 bases. CDR3 sequence reads: CAWTGTGDNQPQHF. DNA for the CDR3: TGTGCCTGGACCGGGACAGGGGACAATCAGCCCCAGCATTTT.

V is TRBV2 and J is TRBJ2-7, with 7 bases aligning to TRBD2. The CDR3 has 13 amino acids. In germline, CDR1 is SNHLY, CDR2 FYNNEI. V trimming: 6 bases; J trimming: 6 bases; junction bases outside the gene matches: 8. CDR3 DNA: TGTGCCAGCAGAACGGGGCTAGCGGTCGAGCAGTACTTC. Translation: CASRTGLAVEQYF. The variable domain in full, completed from reference TRBV2 and TRBJ2-7, reads EPEVTQTPSHQVTQMGQEVILRCVPISNHLYFYWYRQILGQKVEFLVSFYNNEISEKSEIFDDQFSVERPDGSNFTLKIRSTKLEDSAMYFCASRTGLAVEQYFGPGTRLTVT.

CDR3 sequence (DNA): TGTGCCAGCAGTGAATTTGGCAGGGGAAGTGGTGGCTACACCTTC. As protein: CASSEFGRGSGGYTF. The V and J genes are TRBV25-1 and TRBJ1-2, with D possibly TRBD1 on 6 matching bases. The CDR3 runs 15 residues. V lost 1 base to trimming and J lost 7 bases, with 16 bases between them. Germline V gene lookup returns CDR1 MGHDK and CDR2 SYGVNS.

The genes are TRBV2 and TRBJ2-3; TRBD2 matches at 9 bases. In germline, CDR1 is SNHLY, CDR2 FYNNEI. The ends lost 4 bases at V and 0 bases at J; junction bases unmatched: 5. The CDR3 loop spans 16 amino acids. The CDR3 coding sequence is TGTGCCAGCAGTGGGAGACTAGCGGAGAGCACAGATACGCAGTATTTT. It is translated as CASSGRLAESTDTQYF. The entire variable domain, with the rest obtained from reference TRBV2 and TRBJ2-3, is as follows: EPEVTQTPSHQVTQMGQEVILRCVPISNHLYFYWYRQILGQKVEFLVSFYNNEISEKSEIFDDQFSVERPDGSNFTLKIRSTKLEDSAMYFCASSGRLAESTDTQYFGPGTRLTVL.

The chain employs TRBV5-6 and TRBJ1-3; 7 bases fit TRBD1. Per germline, CDR1 SGHDT and CDR2 YYEEEE. Trimming took 4 bases from V and 6 from J; bases not matched to a gene: 10. This CDR3 comprises 15 residues. The CDR3 loop reads CASSPAGTALNTIYF. CDR3 coding DNA: TGTGCCAGCAGCCCAGCTGGGACAGCCTTAAACACCATATATTTT.

V and J are TRBV5-6 and TRBJ2-7, with D tentatively TRBD1 (6 bases). The germline V gene encodes CDR1 SGHDT and CDR2 YYEEEE. This CDR3 is built from 14 residues. Trimming left V 1 base short and J 3 bases short, with 11 bases between. In DNA, the CDR3 is TGTGCCAGCAGCTTGAAAGTCAGGGGCTACGAGCAGTACTTC. It yields the protein CASSLKVRGYEQYF.

The chain links TRBV9 to TRBJ2-5, with 7 bases that match TRBD1. Germline V gene sequence: CDR1 SGDLS, CDR2 YYNGEE. The CDR3 runs 14 residues. With 3 bases clipped from V and 5 bases from J, the junction kept 7 bases outside the gene matches. In DNA, the CDR3 is TGTGCCAGCAGCGCCAGTGACAGGGTCGAGACCCAGTACTTC. The encoded protein is CASSASDRVETQYF.

This chain links TRBV19 with TRBJ2-7; D perhaps matches TRBD1 (5 bases). The CDR3 contains 13 residues. Germline V gene lookup returns CDR1 LNHDA and CDR2 SQIVND (reference sequence). V was trimmed by 5 bases and J by 3 bases, leaving 11 bases between them. CDR3 DNA: TGTGCCAGTAGTCCCGAGGACAACTACGAGCAGTACTTC. Amino acid sequence: CASSPEDNYEQYF.

V gene TRBV4-3 combines with J gene TRBJ2-3; 8 nucleotides line up with TRBD2. V was clipped by 4 bases and J by 7 bases; unmatched bases: 10. The CDR3 is 15 amino acids. CDR1 and CDR2 (germline): LGHNA, YSLEER. The CDR3 region has the DNA TGCGCCAGCAGCCTGGGGGCGGGAGGAGTGTATACGCAGTATTTT. Translating gives CASSLGAGGVYTQYF.

V and J are TRBV7-8 and TRBJ2-2, with TRBD1 as a possible D gene (5 bases). The CDR3 sequence is 16 residues long. Per germline, CDR1 SGHVS and CDR2 FQNEAQ. V was shortened by 4 bases and J by 0 bases, with 12 bases between the two germline ends. The CDR3 DNA sequence: TGTGCCAGCAGCTATCAGGGCCACGCGAACACCGGGGAGCTGTTTTTT. Amino acids: CASSYQGHANTGELFF. Filled out from reference TRBV7-8 and TRBJ2-2, the complete variable domain reads GAGVSQSPRYKVAKRGQDVALRCDPISGHVSLFWYQQALGQGPEFLTYFQNEAQLDKSGLPSDRFFAERPEGSVSTLKIQRTQQEDSAVYLCASSYQGHANTGELFFGEGSRLTVL.

This chain links TRBV2 with TRBJ1-4; 9 bases fit TRBD1. With 6 bases clipped from V and 8 bases from J, the junction kept 10 bases outside the gene matches. The CDR3 contains 15 residues. Germline CDR1 and CDR2: SNHLY and FYNNEI. The CDR3, as DNA: TGTGCCAGCAGGCGCCCGGACAGGGGAGGGGAAAAACTGTTTTTT. Protein: CASRRPDRGGEKLFF.

This clone was counted only a few times. V usage is TRBV7-8 and J usage is TRBJ2-3, with D perhaps TRBD2 (5 bases). V dropped 3 bases and J dropped 2 bases, with 12 bases sitting between them. The CDR3 sequence is 15 residues long. Per germline, CDR1 SGHVS and CDR2 FQNEAQ. The CDR3 DNA reads TGTGCCAGCAGCTTTTGGGCTAGCCCCACAGATACGCAGTATTTT. The encoded protein is CASSFWASPTDTQYF. The full variable domain, in which reference TRBV7-8 and TRBJ2-3 provide the parts outside the CDR3, is GAGVSQSPRYKVAKRGQDVALRCDPISGHVSLFWYQQALGQGPEFLTYFQNEAQLDKSGLPSDRFFAERPEGSVSTLKIQRTQQEDSAVYLCASSFWASPTDTQYFGPGTRLTVL.

V and J are TRBV7-2 and TRBJ2-7; possible D gene TRBD2, 6 bases. CDR1 is SGHTA, CDR2 FQGNSA, per germline. The CDR3 totals 14 residues. V was trimmed by 4 bases and J by 5 bases, leaving 15 bases between them. The CDR3 region has the DNA TGTGCCAGCAGCTCACTGACTAGTATCCACGAGCAGTACTTC. Its translation is CASSSLTSIHEQYF.

The genes are TRBV21-1 and TRBJ2-7; the table names TRBD2, a call not compared with the DNA. TRBV21-1 is tagged as a pseudogene. This CDR3 comprises 13 residues. CDR3 nucleotides: TGTGCCAGCAAAACGGGAGTCTCCCCCGAGCAGTACTTC. It translates to CASKTGVSPEQYF.

By share of the sample, this clone is medium-sized. The chain carries TRBV2 and TRBJ1-2; 10 positions agree with TRBD1. CDR1 is SNHLY and CDR2 is FYNNEI in the germline V gene. V shed 7 bases, J shed 2 bases, and the junction held 4 bases outside the gene matches. The CDR3 spans 14 residues. The CDR3: CASNKDRGNYGYTF. In nucleotides, the CDR3 is TGTGCCAGCAATAAGGACAGGGGGAACTATGGCTACACCTTC.

This rearrangement joins TRBV5-8 to TRBJ2-1; possible D gene TRBD2, 6 bases. Trimming took 6 bases from V and 4 from J, leaving 14 bases between them. Germline V gives CDR1 SGHTS, CDR2 YDEGEE. The CDR3 is 14 residues long. CDR3 bases: TGTGCCAGCACCCTCGGGGGAGATTACAATGAGCAGTTCTTC. Protein: CASTLGGDYNEQFF.

The rearrangement uses TRBV4-3 and TRBJ2-5; 9 nucleotides align to TRBD1. Unmatched junction bases numbered 6, after V lost 3 bases and J lost 4 bases. The length of the CDR3 is 15 residues. From germline, CDR1 is LGHNA and CDR2 YSLEER. The CDR3 protein is CASSHQTGGAETQYF. The CDR3 DNA reads as TGCGCCAGCAGCCATCAAACAGGGGGCGCAGAGACCCAGTACTTC.

This clone was seen only a few times. The CDR3 DNA follows: TGTGCCAGCAGCCTCACACAGGGGTACGAGCAGTACTTC. It codes for CASSLTQGYEQYF. The chain is built from TRBV27 and TRBJ2-7, with 7 bases identical to TRBD1. V shed 6 bases, J shed 4 bases, and the junction held 6 bases outside the gene matches. There are 13 residues in the CDR3. CDR1 is MNHEY, CDR2 SMNVEV, per germline (reference sequence).

V usage is TRBV6-4 and J usage is TRBJ2-1; 9 positions match TRBD2. There are 16 residues in the CDR3. J lost 0 bases, V lost 6 bases, and 6 bases had no gene match. Germline V gene sequence: CDR1 MRHNA, CDR2 SNTAGT. The CDR3: CASSELAGPSYNEQFF. DNA for the CDR3: TGTGCCAGCAGCGAACTAGCGGGTCCCTCCTACAATGAGCAGTTCTTC.